These T cell receptor beta chains were read from a single sample in a study of blood T cell repertoires in COVID-19. Profiled with immunoSEQ multiplex PCR; TCRdb holds only in-frame clones, not every one. The data contain 150,000 to 190,000 clones, about 88% of them singletons. The specimen sequenced was PBMCs or T cells enriched from blood (not recorded which). The receptors shown here come from a man aged 45-60 years who had recovered from COVID-19. Each CDR3 is given with its conserved first and last residue. The D gene is left open where the match is weak. Expanded clones get a size class; other rows say once, few or many, or leave the size out.

CDR3,DNA,J,D,size,V
CASSPVPAGAADTQYF,TGCGCCAGCAGCCCCGTGCCCGCGGGGGCTGCAGATACGCAGTATTTT,TRBJ2-3,NA,NA,TRBV5-1
CASSHRQGMNTEAFF,TGTGCCAGCAGCCACAGACAGGGGATGAACACTGAAGCTTTCTTT,TRBJ1-1,TRBD1,NA,TRBV14
CASRTDAGNSPLHF,TGTGCCAGCAGAACGGACGCGGGGAATTCACCCCTCCACTTT,TRBJ1-6,NA,NA,TRBV6-4
CASSQDRWDRGVGANVLTF,TGCGCCAGCAGCCAAGATCGGTGGGACAGGGGTGTTGGGGCCAACGTCCTGACTTTC,TRBJ2-6,TRBD1,once,TRBV4-1
CASSSGTEFNQPQHF,TGCGCCAGCAGCTCGGGGACAGAATTTAATCAGCCCCAGCATTTT,TRBJ1-5,TRBD1,NA,TRBV5-1
CASSPTGTTYNEQFF,TGCGCCAGCAGCCCCACCGGGACTACCTACAATGAGCAGTTCTTC,TRBJ2-1,TRBD2,NA,TRBV5-1
CASSHRGAGELFF,TGTGCCAGCAGTCACAGGGGTGCCGGGGAGCTGTTTTTT,TRBJ2-2,TRBD1,NA,TRBV6-5
CASSRTQNTEAFF,TGTGCCAGCAGCCGCACACAGAACACTGAAGCTTTCTTT,TRBJ1-1,NA,once,TRBV7-9
CASSQGLFLAGEDTGELFF,TGTGCCAGCAGCCAAGGACTTTTTTTAGCGGGGGAGGACACCGGGGAGCTGTTTTTT,TRBJ2-2,TRBD2,NA,TRBV3-1/TRBV3-2
CASSANPGSLAFYEQYF,TGCGCCAGCAGCGCCAACCCCGGGAGCCTCGCTTTCTACGAGCAGTACTTC,TRBJ2-7,NA,NA,TRBV5-1
CAWNSGGASGETQYF,TGTGCCTGGAATAGCGGGGGGGCGTCTGGAGAGACCCAGTACTTC,TRBJ2-5,TRBD2,NA,TRBV30
CASSQVEGQGTEAFF,TGTGCCAGCAGCCAAGTAGAGGGACAAGGCACTGAAGCTTTCTTT,TRBJ1-1,NA,NA,TRBV3-1/TRBV3-2
CASSDRTVNTEAFF,TGTGCCAGCAGCGACAGGACAGTGAACACTGAAGCTTTCTTT,TRBJ1-1,NA,NA,TRBV11-3
CASSRGTSGATDTQYF,TGTGCCAGCAGCAGGGGGACTAGCGGGGCCACAGATACGCAGTATTTT,TRBJ2-3,TRBD2,NA,TRBV7-9
CASRGQGMLGYTF,TGTGCCAGCAGGGGACAGGGCATGCTTGGCTACACCTTC,TRBJ1-2,TRBD1,NA,TRBV2
CAISSSGGLHEQYF,TGTGCCATCAGTTCTAGCGGGGGCCTTCACGAGCAGTACTTC,TRBJ2-7,TRBD2,NA,TRBV10-3
CASSHTPGQGSYEQYF,TGTGCCAGCAGCCACACTCCGGGACAGGGCTCCTACGAGCAGTACTTC,TRBJ2-7,TRBD1,NA,TRBV3-1/TRBV3-2